This T cell receptor beta chain is from a study of shared clonotypes between healthy human individuals. Trimming cost V 3 bases and J 7 bases; bases outside gene matches: 4. Germline V gives CDR1 KGHSH, CDR2 LQKENI. CDR3 size: 14 residues. Details on this clone: Other nucleotide sequences from this sample produce the same CDR3.

Clones were read by immunoSEQ multiplex PCR, and TCRdb kept only the in-frame ones, dropping some. Seen here are about 1.5 million clones, roughly 96% observed once, and the top ten hold over 1%. Specimen: naive CD4+ T cells sorted from blood. Subset given: CD45RA+ positively selected. This TCR was recovered from a man younger than 45 in good health. This sequence joins TRBV18 and TRBJ2-7, with 12 nucleotides matching TRBD1. CDR3 nucleotide sequence: TGTGCCAGCTCACCGGGACAGGGGGCTAGGGAGCAGTACTTC. Translation: CASSPGQGAREQYF.